The 11 T cell receptor beta chains listed next were all sequenced from one sample in a study of early T cells in non-severe SARS-CoV-2 infection. TCRdb re-called the 5' RACE reads through MiXCR, storing one row per CDR3 protein. The sample consists of tens of thousands of distinct CDR3 sequences, approximately 14% of them appearing once. Sequenced here: whole blood, sampled at baseline. The receptors were gathered from an adult who was a healthcare worker with PCR-confirmed SARS-CoV-2 infection or an uninfected control (not recorded which).

The chain links TRBV5-5 to TRBJ1-3; D not certain. V was shortened by 6 bases and J by 0 bases, with 10 bases between the two germline ends. This CDR3 contains 14 residues. In germline, CDR1 is SGHKS, CDR2 YYEKEE (reference sequence). For the CDR3, the DNA is TGTGCCAGCACCCTGCCTTCCTCTGGAAACACCATATATTTT. Protein sequence: CASTLPSSGNTIYF. Full variable domain (missing parts from reference TRBV5-5 and TRBJ1-3): DAGVTQSPTHLIKTRGQQVTLRCSPISGHKSVSWYQQVLGQGPQFIFQYYEKEERGRGNFPDRFSARQFPNYSSELNVNALLLGDSALYLCASTLPSSGNTIYFGEGSWLTVV.

This sequence joins TRBV11-2 and TRBJ1-5; maybe TRBD1 (6 bases). The germline V gene encodes CDR1 SGHAT and CDR2 FQNNGV. V gave up 0 bases and J gave up 6 bases, with 9 bases separating them. This CDR3 region has 14 residues. CDR3 in amino acids: CASSLEPGVQPQHF. The CDR3, as DNA: TGTGCCAGCAGCTTAGAGCCAGGGGTTCAGCCCCAGCATTTT. The whole variable domain, remainder taken from reference TRBV11-2 and TRBJ1-5, is EAGVAQSPRYKIIEKRQSVAFWCNPISGHATLYWYQQILGQGPKLLIQFQNNGVVDDSQLPKDRFSAERLKGVDSTLKIQPAKLEDSAVYLCASSLEPGVQPQHFGDGTRLSIL.

The chain links TRBV12-3 or TRBV12-4 to TRBJ2-3, with D possibly TRBD2 on 6 matching bases. V was trimmed by 2 bases and J by 5 bases, leaving 14 bases between them. There are 15 residues in the CDR3. CDR3 sequence: CASSLKTGVIDTQYF. For the CDR3, the DNA is TGTGCCAGCAGTTTAAAGACGGGAGTAATAGATACGCAGTATTTT.

CDR3 DNA sequence: TGTGCCAGCAGCTTATTTTATAATATTGGGGTGAACACTGAAGCTTTCTTT. It encodes CASSLFYNIGVNTEAFF. This chain uses TRBV7-9 with TRBJ1-1; no firm D call. Trimming stripped 2 bases from V and 0 bases from J, with 16 bases between. Per the germline V gene, CDR1 is SEHNR and CDR2 is FQNEAQ (reference sequence). The CDR3 has 17 residues.

This rearrangement joins TRBV12-3 or TRBV12-4 to TRBJ2-1, with D perhaps matching TRBD2 (6 bases). The V end was cut by 4 bases, the J end by 2 bases, with 18 bases between. This CDR3 has 17 amino acids. The CDR3 reads CASSSTSTRTPYNEQFF. CDR3 coding DNA: TGTGCCAGCAGTTCGACTAGTACCAGGACCCCCTACAATGAGCAGTTCTTC.

In this sample, this clonotype turned up a few times. The J gene is TRBJ1-1, the V gene TRBV9; D gene ambiguous. CDR1 and CDR2 (germline): SGDLS, YYNGEE. This CDR3 is built from 14 residues. V shed 0 bases and J shed 4 bases, with 10 bases lying between them. The CDR3 nucleotides read TGTGCCAGCAGCGTAGGGCAAGTTCCCACTGAAGCTTTCTTT. Its protein product is CASSVGQVPTEAFF.

The rearrangement joins TRBV7-6 to TRBJ2-1; no definite D call. V was cut by 3 bases and J by 1 base, with 19 bases left in between. Germline loops: CDR1 SGHVS, CDR2 FNYEAQ. There are 18 residues in the CDR3. CDR3 sequence reads: CASSFLAHKERSYNEQFF. CDR3 nucleotide sequence: TGTGCCAGCAGCTTCCTGGCCCACAAGGAGAGGTCCTACAATGAGCAGTTCTTC.

This clonotype was picked up a small number of times. This chain joins TRBV28 and TRBJ2-6, with D hard to call. Per the germline V gene, CDR1 is MDHEN and CDR2 is SYDVKM. With 8 bases removed from V and 0 bases from J, the gap between germline ends came to 2 bases. The CDR3 totals 12 residues. CDR3 nucleotide sequence: TGTGCCAGCCGCTCTGGGGCCAACGTCCTGACTTTC. Encoded protein: CASRSGANVLTF. Together with reference TRBV28 and TRBJ2-6, the CDR3 gives the full variable domain: DVKVTQSSRYLVKRTGEKVFLECVQDMDHENMFWYRQDPGLGLRLIYFSYDVKMKEKGDIPEGYSVSREKKERFSLILESASTNQTSMYLCASRSGANVLTFGAGSRLTVL.

This clonotype has more than one count but fewer than ten. The rearrangement uses TRBV7-9 and TRBJ2-5; D may correspond to TRBD1 or TRBD2 (5 bases each). V lost 4 bases and J lost 2, with 11 bases in between. The CDR3 is 14 residues long. The V gene's germline CDR1 is SEHNR and CDR2 FQNEAQ (reference sequence). For the CDR3, the DNA is TGTGCCAGCAGCTACGGGACCGATCAAGAGACCCAGTACTTC. Translation gives CASSYGTDQETQYF.

This clonotype was counted only a few times. This chain uses TRBV5-8 with TRBJ2-3; D is possibly TRBD1 (5 bases). The CDR3 is 17 amino acids. Germline assignment: CDR1 SGHTS and CDR2 YDEGEE. The V end lost 0 bases, the J end lost 2 bases, and 16 bases lay between the germline ends. The CDR3 bases are TGTGCCAGCAGCTTGGGCAAAGGGGATCGGGCCACAGATACGCAGTATTTT. This codes for CASSLGKGDRATDTQYF.

This clonotype was seen many times. This chain connects TRBV20-1 to TRBJ1-2; D not certain. There are 15 residues in the CDR3. Germline values: CDR1 DFQATT, CDR2 SNEGSKA (reference sequence). V was pared by 0 bases and J by 4 bases, with 15 bases between. This CDR3 reads CSARDQGLKLYGYTF. In DNA, the CDR3 is TGCAGTGCTAGAGATCAAGGCCTCAAACTCTATGGCTACACCTTC.